The clone carrying this T cell receptor beta chain has more than one count but fewer than ten. What it binds is unknown. The PCR was carried out with 60 Vbeta primers and 13 Jbeta primers. Data came from immunoSEQ multiplex PCR; TCRdb stores just in-frame clones and leaves some out. Of about 160,000 clones in the sample, 80% were seen once. Losses at the gene ends were 0 bases for V and 4 bases for J; bases not matched to a gene: 13. This CDR3 has 18 residues. The germline V gene has CDR1 SGHDN and CDR2 FVKESK. This record belongs to a study of cytomegalovirus exposure and HLA in healthy donors. The study's findings and limits: Productive status was seen about 90% or about 30% of the time for most TCR beta V segments in an earlier analysis.

The chain carries TRBV14 and TRBJ1-2; TRBD1 agrees at 8 bases. The receptor's source is a man aged 25 to 40 in good health and CMV-seronegative. Material: PBMCs. The CDR3 loop reads CASSQEASPRGLAYGYTF. For the CDR3, the DNA is TGTGCCAGCAGCCAAGAAGCCAGCCCCAGGGGGCTGGCCTATGGCTACACCTTC.